The clone carrying this T cell receptor beta chain was recorded once. Repertoires were generated with immunoSEQ multiplex PCR, while TCRdb's copy carries only in-frame clones and drops some. The sample lists 470,000 or so clones, about 85% seen once, with approximately 12% in the top ten. This entry belongs to a study of shared clonotypes between healthy human individuals. V gave up 0 bases and J gave up 4 bases, with 13 bases separating them. Per the germline V gene, CDR1 is SGHRS and CDR2 is YFSETQ. The CDR3 runs 16 residues. The sample comprised PBMCs. The V call is TRBV5-1, the J call TRBJ2-2; tentatively, D is TRBD1 (6 bases). The receptor was isolated from a woman in her thirties or forties in good health. Some clones in this sample may be carry-over from other donors' samples. The CDR3 spells CASSLGSGVGTGELFF. CDR3 coding DNA: TGCGCCAGCAGCTTGGGGTCAGGGGTTGGCACCGGGGAGCTGTTTTTT.